These 23 T cell receptor beta chains came from one sample sequenced in a study of beta chain features in type 1 diabetes. cDNA synthesis used the whole RNA isolate, giving expressed TCRB sequences. Here immunoSEQ multiplex PCR was the method, and the copy in TCRdb shows in-frame clones only, minus some. The sample contains fewer than 350,000 clones, 8% of which appear only once. Sequenced sample: central memory CD4+ T cells from blood. These receptors were obtained from a woman between 18 and 29 years old in good health.

The CDR3 loop is CASSFGQTSIDTQYF. The CDR3 region has the DNA TGTGCCAGCAGCTTCGGACAGACGTCTATAGATACGCAGTATTTT. The rearrangement links TRBV5-6 to TRBJ2-3; D possibly corresponds to TRBD1 (6 bases). The germline CDR1 and CDR2 sequences are SGHDT and YYEEEE. There are 15 residues in the CDR3. The ends were cut back, 2 bases at V and 5 bases at J, with 15 bases in the middle. Full variable domain (rest looked up from reference TRBV5-6 and TRBJ2-3): DAGVTQSPTHLIKTRGQQVTLRCSPKSGHDTVSWYQQALGQGPQFIFQYYEEEERQRGNFPDRFSGHQFPNYSSELNVNALLLGDSALYLCASSFGQTSIDTQYFGPGTRLTVL.

The V call is TRBV29-1, the J call TRBJ2-5; TRBD1 aligns across 7 bases. In germline, CDR1 is SQVTM, CDR2 ANQGSEA. This CDR3 contains 12 residues. J lost 5 bases, V lost 4 bases, and 4 bases had no gene match. The CDR3 DNA reads as TGCAGCGTTGTGAGGGGGCAGGAGACCCAGTACTTC. Residues: CSVVRGQETQYF.

The table lists this clone with a few counts. This rearrangement joins TRBV7-9 to TRBJ2-1; no definite D call. The CDR3 loop spans 13 amino acids. Germline CDR1 reads SEHNR; CDR2 reads FQNEAQ (reference sequence). Between the trimmed V and J ends, which lost 2 bases and 5 bases, there was a span of 7 bases. The CDR3 region has the DNA TGTGCCAGCAGCTTAACAGCAGACAATGAGCAGTTCTTC. Translating it yields CASSLTADNEQFF.

This clone was counted only a few times. This chain uses TRBV18 with TRBJ2-5; TRBD1 matches at 7 bases. Germline values: CDR1 KGHSH, CDR2 LQKENI. This CDR3 has 15 residues. With V trimmed by 3 bases and J by 1 base, 5 bases remained unmatched. The CDR3 DNA reads TGTGCCAGCTCACCGATTACAGGGGCCCAAGAGACCCAGTACTTC. Translated, it gives CASSPITGAQETQYF.

This clone was counted between two and nine times. The chain is built from TRBV29-1 and TRBJ1-2; 8 positions match TRBD1. CDR3 size: 13 residues. The germline CDR1 and CDR2 sequences are SQVTM and ANQGSEA. With 5 bases clipped from V and 6 bases from J, the junction kept 8 bases outside the gene matches. CDR3 in amino acids: CSVSQGAGDGYTF. The CDR3 DNA reads TGCAGCGTTAGCCAGGGGGCAGGAGATGGCTACACCTTC.

The table lists this clone with a few counts. The chain links TRBV9 to TRBJ1-5; D may be TRBD1 (5 bases). V lost 3 bases and J 0 bases, leaving 10 bases between the germline ends. Germline V CDR1 and CDR2: SGDLS, YYNGEE. This CDR3 region has 15 residues. The CDR3, as DNA: TGTGCCAGCAGCGGGGGGGATTTTAGCAATCAGCCCCAGCATTTT. Amino acids: CASSGGDFSNQPQHF.

The V call is TRBV5-1, the J call TRBJ2-5; 11 nucleotides agree with TRBD1. This CDR3 contains 15 residues. V lost 4 bases, J lost 5 bases, and 7 bases stayed unmatched. The V gene's germline CDR1 is SGHRS and CDR2 YFSETQ. The CDR3 nucleotides read TGCGCCAGCAGCCCCGGACAGGGGGCGGCGGAGACCCAGTACTTC. Residues: CASSPGQGAAETQYF.

The gene calls are TRBV7-2 and TRBJ2-4, with 7 positions matching TRBD2. The V and J ends lost 2 bases and 0 bases, in that order; junction bases with no gene match: 10. The CDR3 runs 18 residues. Per germline, CDR1 SGHTA and CDR2 FQGNSA. The CDR3 nucleotides read TGTGCCAGCAGCTTAAATCCCCCCCTAGCGGTAGCCAAAAACATTCAGTACTTC. This gives the protein CASSLNPPLAVAKNIQYF.

This rearrangement joins TRBV11-1 to TRBJ2-5; 12 bases agree with TRBD2. The length of the CDR3 is 16 residues. V lost 8 bases and J lost 1; bases outside the gene matches: 8. The germline V gene encodes CDR1 SGHAT and CDR2 FQDESV (reference sequence). The CDR3 DNA is TGTGCCAGCTCTACGCGGACTAGCGGGGTCCAAGAGACCCAGTACTTC. This encodes CASSTRTSGVQETQYF.

The J gene is TRBJ1-5, the V gene TRBV27, with D perhaps TRBD1 (5 bases). V was pared by 6 bases and J by 2 bases, with 14 bases between. This CDR3 is 15 amino acids long. Per germline, CDR1 MNHEY and CDR2 SMNVEV (reference sequence). CDR3 protein: CASRNEGSRNQPQHF. The CDR3 nucleotides are TGTGCCAGCAGAAACGAGGGGAGTCGCAATCAGCCCCAGCATTTT.

This clone has a handful of counts. The chain links TRBV18 to TRBJ2-1; the match to TRBD1 covers 7 bases. CDR1 KGHSH and CDR2 LQKENI come from the germline V gene. The CDR3 has 13 amino acids. J was trimmed by 7 bases and V by 9 bases; bases with no gene match: 9. The CDR3 nucleotides are TGTGCCAGTGAGGGGCAGGGACAGAATGAGCAGTTCTTC. Its protein is CASEGQGQNEQFF.

The chain joins TRBV4-3 to TRBJ2-7; D remains unclear. The CDR3 spans 14 residues. The germline CDR1 and CDR2 sequences are LGHNA and YSLEER. V lost 3 bases to trimming and J lost 2 bases, with 11 bases between them. CDR3 sequence: CASSQGSRPYEQYF. The CDR3 DNA reads as TGCGCCAGCAGCCAGGGCAGCAGGCCCTACGAGCAGTACTTC.

This clone was seen more than once but under ten times. The rearrangement joins TRBV5-1 to TRBJ1-1, with D uncertain. This CDR3 comprises 15 residues. V was pared by 2 bases and J by 0 bases, with 11 bases between. Germline CDR1 reads SGHRS; CDR2 reads YFSETQ. CDR3 coding DNA: TGCGCCAGCAGCTTTGGGATGGATTTGAACACTGAAGCTTTCTTT. Its translation: CASSFGMDLNTEAFF.

This clone occurred a few times. This chain links TRBV19 with TRBJ1-2, with D perhaps matching TRBD1 (6 bases). Germline V gives CDR1 LNHDA, CDR2 SQIVND (reference sequence). With 11 bases removed from V and 0 bases from J, the gap between germline ends came to 22 bases. This CDR3 is built from 16 residues. CDR3 in DNA: TGTGCCGTGAAAAAAGGACAGCCCCAAGCTAACTATGGCTACACCTTC. Translating gives CAVKKGQPQANYGYTF.

This clone was seen many times. CDR3 nucleotide sequence: TGTGCCAGCAGTGAATACAGGGTGGGCACCGGGGAGCTGTTTTTT. Its translation is CASSEYRVGTGELFF. This sequence joins TRBV2 and TRBJ2-2; perhaps TRBD1 as D (6 bases). This CDR3 spans 15 amino acids. Germline values: CDR1 SNHLY, CDR2 FYNNEI. V lost 2 bases to trimming and J lost 4 bases, with 11 bases between them.

The chain's CDR3 is CAIGGTDQETQYF. The CDR3 coding sequence is TGTGCCATCGGAGGGACAGACCAAGAGACCCAGTACTTC. V gene TRBV10-3 combines with J gene TRBJ2-5, with TRBD1 as a possible D gene (7 bases). Germline-derived CDR1 and CDR2 are ENHRY and SYGVKD. The CDR3 has 13 residues. The germline V and J ends were trimmed by 8 bases and 0 bases, with 10 bases remaining between them.

This chain connects TRBV29-1 to TRBJ2-1; weak D call: TRBD1 (5 bases). V lost 5 bases and J 7 bases, leaving 9 bases between the germline ends. Germline V lookup: CDR1 SQVTM, CDR2 ANQGSEA. This CDR3 spans 11 amino acids. The CDR3 sequence: CSVRRVNEQFF. The CDR3 DNA reads TGCAGCGTTCGCAGGGTTAATGAGCAGTTCTTC.

The CDR3 DNA sequence: TGTGCCAGCTCACGGTCCCTCGGGGGCCTGGGAGAGCAGTACTTC. It encodes CASSRSLGGLGEQYF. This rearrangement joins TRBV18 to TRBJ2-7, with D perhaps TRBD1 or TRBD2 (6 bases each). V lost 4 bases and J 7 bases, leaving 20 bases between the germline ends. Germline CDR1 is KGHSH and CDR2 is LQKENI. The CDR3 spans 15 residues.

V is TRBV5-1 and J is TRBJ2-1; 8 bases line up with TRBD1. The CDR3 has 14 residues. Germline lookup yields CDR1 SGHRS and CDR2 YFSETQ. V trimming: 1 base; J trimming: 5 bases; junction bases outside the gene matches: 2. The CDR3 DNA is TGCGCCAGCAGCTTGCAGGGGGCGGACAATGAGCAGTTCTTC. Amino acids: CASSLQGADNEQFF.

This sequence joins TRBV5-6 and TRBJ1-2; D gene unclear. CDR3 length: 11 residues. CDR1 is SGHDT and CDR2 is YYEEEE in the germline V gene. V was pared by 1 base and J by 7 bases, with 5 bases between. The CDR3 reads CASSLRSGYTF. The CDR3 nucleotides read TGTGCCAGCAGCTTGCGGTCTGGCTACACCTTC.

V gene TRBV6-6 combines with J gene TRBJ1-1; unclear D gene. Germline CDR1 and CDR2: MNHNY and SVGAGI (reference sequence). V was cut by 0 bases and J by 7 bases, with 6 bases left in between. This CDR3 spans 12 amino acids. The CDR3 DNA reads as TGTGCCAGCAGTTACTCCCAGATTGAAGCTTTCTTT. Its protein is CASSYSQIEAFF.

The chain uses TRBV18 and TRBJ2-1; TRBD2 matches at 9 bases. Germline assignment: CDR1 KGHSH and CDR2 LQKENI. V was pared by 0 bases and J by 5 bases, with 5 bases of the junction left unmatched. The CDR3 has 16 amino acids. DNA of the CDR3: TGTGCCAGCTCACCACCAGGTAGCGGGAGCCACAATGAGCAGTTCTTC. Protein: CASSPPGSGSHNEQFF. Combining the CDR3 with reference TRBV18 and TRBJ2-1 gives the whole variable domain NAGVMQNPRHLVRRRGQEARLRCSPMKGHSHVYWYRQLPEEGLKFMVYLQKENIIDESGMPKERFSAEFPKEGPSILRIQQVVRGDSAAYFCASSPPGSGSHNEQFFGPGTRLTVL.

This sequence joins TRBV7-2 and TRBJ2-1; TRBD2 is a possible D gene (6 bases). V dropped 3 bases and J dropped 0 bases, with 9 bases sitting between them. The CDR3 is 15 residues long. CDR1 and CDR2 from the germline V gene are SGHTA and FQGNSA. The CDR3 nucleotides are TGTGCCAGCAGCTTGGGACTTCTCTCCTACAATGAGCAGTTCTTC. It encodes CASSLGLLSYNEQFF. Full variable domain (rest looked up from reference TRBV7-2 and TRBJ2-1): GAGVSQSPSNKVTEKGKDVELRCDPISGHTALYWYRQSLGQGLEFLIYFQGNSAPDKSGLPSDRFSAERTGGSVSTLTIQRTQQEDSAVYLCASSLGLLSYNEQFFGPGTRLTVL.